A selection of T cell receptor beta chains follows, all from one sample in a study of blood T cell repertoires in COVID-19. Sequencing was performed with immunoSEQ multiplex PCR; in TCRdb, only in-frame clones are kept and a portion is missing. The sample lists 150,000 to 200,000 clones, roughly 81% seen once, with about 10% in the top ten. Input material: peripheral blood. The receptor source for this set is a woman older than 75 with COVID-19, enrolled during active disease. The CDR3 runs from the conserved cysteine through the conserved F or W. The order of the fields is CDR3 DNA, CDR3 protein, clone size, CDR3 length, D gene, V gene, J gene. D genes are given only for firm matches. Expanded clones are given a class, and other clones once, few, many or no size at all.

CDR3 DNA: TGTGCCAGTAGTCCCCGGGGGGGCTATGGCTACACCTTC; CDR3 protein: CASSPRGGYGYTF; clone size: NA; CDR3 length: 13; D gene: NA; V gene: TRBV19; J gene: TRBJ1-2
CDR3 DNA: TGTGCCAGCAGCTTTATCGACAGGGGGACCTACAATGAGCAGTTCTTC; CDR3 protein: CASSFIDRGTYNEQFF; clone size: NA; CDR3 length: 16; D gene: TRBD1; V gene: TRBV7-9; J gene: TRBJ2-1
CDR3 DNA: TGTGCCAGCAGCGTCTCTAGCGGGGGCAATGAGCAGTTCTTC; CDR3 protein: CASSVSSGGNEQFF; clone size: few; CDR3 length: 14; D gene: TRBD2; V gene: TRBV9; J gene: TRBJ2-1
CDR3 DNA: TGTGCCAGCACCCCATTATCCGGGTTAGCGGCTATTAAGTACGAGCAGTACTTC; CDR3 protein: CASTPLSGLAAIKYEQYF; clone size: few; CDR3 length: 18; D gene: NA; V gene: TRBV6-2/TRBV6-3; J gene: TRBJ2-7
CDR3 DNA: TGTGCCAGCACCGGTTTCCATGGCTACACCTTC; CDR3 protein: CASTGFHGYTF; clone size: NA; CDR3 length: 11; D gene: NA; V gene: TRBV6-5; J gene: TRBJ1-2
CDR3 DNA: TGTGCCAGCAGCAGGGGACAGGGGGCCCACACTGAAGCTTTCTTT; CDR3 protein: CASSRGQGAHTEAFF; clone size: NA; CDR3 length: 15; D gene: TRBD1; V gene: TRBV7-9; J gene: TRBJ1-1
CDR3 DNA: TGTGCCAGCAGCCCTTTCCCAGGGGGCGTTAATGAAAAACTGTTTTTT; CDR3 protein: CASSPFPGGVNEKLFF; clone size: NA; CDR3 length: 16; D gene: TRBD1; V gene: TRBV7-6; J gene: TRBJ1-4
CDR3 DNA: TGTGCCAGCTGCCAACTACAGGGATACGAGCAGTACTTC; CDR3 protein: CASCQLQGYEQYF; clone size: NA; CDR3 length: 13; D gene: NA; V gene: TRBV7-2; J gene: TRBJ2-7
CDR3 DNA: TGCGCCAGCAGCTTGACGACTAGCGGGGCTAGCACAGATACGCAGTATTTT; CDR3 protein: CASSLTTSGASTDTQYF; clone size: NA; CDR3 length: 17; D gene: TRBD2; V gene: TRBV5-1; J gene: TRBJ2-3
CDR3 DNA: TGTGCCAGTAGTATAGTTATTTCGGCAGGGGGCGGCACTGAAGCTTTCTTT; CDR3 protein: CASSIVISAGGGTEAFF; clone size: NA; CDR3 length: 17; D gene: TRBD1; V gene: TRBV19; J gene: TRBJ1-1
CDR3 DNA: TGTGCCAGCAGACCGGGACTAGCGACGGGGAGCTCCTACGAGCAGTACTTC; CDR3 protein: CASRPGLATGSSYEQYF; clone size: NA; CDR3 length: 17; D gene: TRBD2; V gene: TRBV27; J gene: TRBJ2-7
CDR3 DNA: TGTGCCCGGGACAAATTTGACTATGGCTACACCTTC; CDR3 protein: CARDKFDYGYTF; clone size: NA; CDR3 length: 12; D gene: NA; V gene: TRBV30; J gene: TRBJ1-2
CDR3 DNA: TGTGCCAGCAGCCCAGGGATCTCTGGGGCCAACGTCCTGACTTTC; CDR3 protein: CASSPGISGANVLTF; clone size: once; CDR3 length: 15; D gene: NA; V gene: TRBV27; J gene: TRBJ2-6
CDR3 DNA: TGTGCCAGCAGCGCACGTAGGGAGGAGAAAGTGCGGGAGACCCAGTACTTC; CDR3 protein: CASSARREEKVRETQYF; clone size: NA; CDR3 length: 17; D gene: NA; V gene: TRBV9; J gene: TRBJ2-5
CDR3 DNA: TGTGCCAGCAGCCTAGACGGATTTAACTATGGCTACACCTTC; CDR3 protein: CASSLDGFNYGYTF; clone size: NA; CDR3 length: 14; D gene: NA; V gene: TRBV28; J gene: TRBJ1-2
CDR3 DNA: TGTGCCAGCAGTTCCCCGGGAAGGGGGCGCGGGGTGAACACTGAAGCTTTCTTT; CDR3 protein: CASSSPGRGRGVNTEAFF; clone size: few; CDR3 length: 18; D gene: TRBD1; V gene: TRBV6-2/TRBV6-3; J gene: TRBJ1-1